Each of the 11 T cell receptor beta chains below was sequenced from the same sample in a study of blood T cell repertoires in COVID-19. Clones were sequenced by immunoSEQ multiplex PCR, and TCRdb holds only the in-frame ones, with some missing. This sample has under 200,000 clones, with around four fifths found just once. The sample comprised PBMCs or T cells enriched from blood (not recorded which). The receptor source for this set is a woman in her sixties or seventies who had recovered from COVID-19.

As DNA, the CDR3 is TGTGCCAGCAGCTCGATACTAGCGGGGGGGCGCACAGATACGCAGTATTTT. Translated, it gives CASSSILAGGRTDTQYF. J is TRBJ2-3 and V is TRBV7-3; 13 bases line up with TRBD2. V lost 4 bases and J lost 1; bases outside the gene matches: 5. Germline CDR1 SGHTA, CDR2 FQGTGA. This CDR3 contains 17 residues.

The V gene is TRBV29-1, the J gene TRBJ2-5; no firm D call. V dropped 2 bases and J dropped 3 bases, with 7 bases sitting between them. CDR1 and CDR2 (germline): SQVTM, ANQGSEA. The CDR3 runs 12 residues. CDR3 residues: CSVEFTKETQYF. CDR3 DNA sequence: TGCAGCGTTGAATTTACAAAAGAGACCCAGTACTTC.

The chain employs TRBV5-4 and TRBJ2-7, with 7 bases that match TRBD2. Germline V lookup: CDR1 SGHNT, CDR2 YYREEE (reference sequence). V trimming: 2 bases; J trimming: 3 bases; junction bases outside the gene matches: 8. The CDR3 extends over 15 amino acids. The CDR3 protein is CASSLPVAGYYEQYF. The CDR3 region has the DNA TGTGCCAGCAGCTTACCCGTAGCGGGCTACTACGAGCAGTACTTC.

This chain uses TRBV13 with TRBJ2-4, with 7 bases lining up with TRBD2. Per the germline V gene, CDR1 is PRHDT and CDR2 is FYEKMQ (reference sequence). V lost 5 bases to trimming and J lost 7 bases; unmatched junction nucleotides: 11. The CDR3 loop spans 15 amino acids. The CDR3 coding sequence is TGTGCCAGCAGCCACCGACTAGCCGGTACGAACATTCAGTACTTC. Translating it yields CASSHRLAGTNIQYF.

This chain connects TRBV3-1 (or the pseudogene TRBV3-2) to TRBJ1-1; 8 bases map to TRBD1. The CDR3 is 13 amino acids. The germline V gene encodes CDR1 LGHDT and CDR2 YNNKEL (reference sequence). V lost 2 bases and J lost 6; bases outside the gene matches: 2. The CDR3 DNA sequence: TGTGCCAGCAGCCAAATGGGACAGGCTGAAGCTTTCTTT. This gives the protein CASSQMGQAEAFF.

This clone was seen a single time. J is TRBJ2-7 and V is TRBV7-9, with D perhaps TRBD2 (6 bases). Between the trimmed V and J ends, which lost 0 bases and 5 bases, there was a span of 14 bases. Germline V gene data show CDR1 as SEHNR and CDR2 as FQNEAQ (reference sequence). The length of the CDR3 is 15 residues. The CDR3 DNA is TGTGCCAGCAGCTTAGCGGGATCGGGGGAGCACGAGCAGTACTTC. It translates to CASSLAGSGEHEQYF. Using reference TRBV7-9 and TRBJ2-7 for the parts outside the CDR3, the full variable domain is DTGVSQNPRHKITKRGQNVTFRCDPISEHNRLYWYRQTLGQGPEFLTYFQNEAQLEKSRLLSDRFSAERPKGSFSTLEIQRTEQGDSAMYLCASSLAGSGEHEQYFGPGTRLTVT.

The genes are TRBV29-1 and TRBJ1-5; TRBD1 aligns across 9 bases. Germline V lookup: CDR1 SQVTM, CDR2 ANQGSEA. Germline trimming cut 4 bases from V and 3 bases from J; bases unmatched to any gene: 25. This CDR3 is built from 21 residues. CDR3 amino acids: CSVVELNGDRARGEPNQPQHF. The CDR3 DNA reads as TGCAGCGTTGTAGAGCTAAATGGGGACAGGGCTCGGGGTGAACCCAATCAGCCCCAGCATTTT.

V gene TRBV7-8 combines with J gene TRBJ2-3, with TRBD2 matching over 12 bases. The CDR3 length is 15 residues. From germline, CDR1 is SGHVS and CDR2 FQNEAQ. With 3 bases clipped from V and 5 bases from J, the junction kept 3 bases outside the gene matches. CDR3 amino acids: CASSFSSGRVDTQYF. In DNA, the CDR3 is TGTGCCAGCAGCTTTTCTAGCGGGAGGGTAGATACGCAGTATTTT.

The CDR3 coding sequence is TGCAGCGTTGTCCGGGACAGGAGGGTGCACGAGCAGTACTTC. It specifies CSVVRDRRVHEQYF. This chain connects TRBV29-1 to TRBJ2-7; 8 bases are a match to TRBD1. With V trimmed by 4 bases and J by 5 bases, 10 bases remained unmatched. This CDR3 region has 14 residues. Germline lookup yields CDR1 SQVTM and CDR2 ANQGSEA.

The chain has TRBV6-4 and TRBJ1-2; a weak D match, TRBD1 (5 bases). The CDR3 loop spans 17 amino acids. The V gene's germline CDR1 is MRHNA and CDR2 SNTAGT. The V end lost 0 bases, the J end lost 1 base, and 15 bases lay between the germline ends. The CDR3 here is CASSDSYRQGINYGYTF. CDR3 bases: TGTGCCAGCAGTGACTCGTACAGGCAGGGTATTAACTATGGCTACACCTTC.

The chain joins TRBV5-1 to TRBJ2-5; D call uncertain. The V end lost 0 bases, the J end lost 3 bases, and 9 bases lay between the germline ends. The CDR3 is made up of 14 amino acids. Germline loops: CDR1 SGHRS, CDR2 YFSETQ. CDR3 nucleotides: TGCGCCAGCAGCTTGGCGTCCCGGGAAGAGACCCAGTACTTC. Translating gives CASSLASREETQYF.